The 15 T cell receptor beta chains listed next were all sequenced from one sample in a study of shared clonotypes between healthy human individuals. Assay used: immunoSEQ multiplex PCR; TCRdb lists only in-frame clones, some missing. The table shows 2 million to 2.5 million clones, with over 85% occurring only once. Sequencing was carried out using naive CD4+ T cells sorted from blood. Subset defined: CD45RA+ positively selected. These receptors were taken from a young man in good health.

Regarding this clone: The junction departs from the called germline gene at one end, perhaps through a read error. The chain has TRBV6-5 and TRBJ1-2; D unclear. Germline CDR1 and CDR2: MNHEY and SVGAGI. The CDR3 is 11 amino acids. The CDR3 sequence is CASRYFYGYTF. The CDR3, as DNA: TGTGCCAGCAGGTACTTCTATGGCTACACCTTC.

The V gene is TRBV29-1, the J gene TRBJ1-1, with TRBD1 matching over 8 bases. The germline CDR1 and CDR2 sequences are SQVTM and ANQGSEA. The J segment lost 7 bases and the V segment lost 7 bases, leaving 11 bases of the junction unmatched. There are 13 residues in the CDR3. For the CDR3, the DNA is TGCAGCGCCACGGACAGGGACCCTTATGAAGCTTTCTTT. Its translation: CSATDRDPYEAFF.

The chain links TRBV15 to TRBJ2-2; D could derive from TRBD1 or TRBD2 (5 bases each). The CDR3 runs to 19 residues. Germline assignment: CDR1 LNHNV and CDR2 YYDKDF (reference sequence). Trimming removed 0 bases from V and 7 bases from J, with 24 bases in between. In nucleotides, the CDR3 is TGTGCCACCAGCAGAGATCCCGCTGAAGGGACCCTTAGGGGCGGGGAGCTGTTTTTT. Protein: CATSRDPAEGTLRGGELFF.

V usage is TRBV4-3 and J usage is TRBJ2-1, with TRBD2 matching over 13 bases. Trimming at V came to 2 bases and at J to 4 bases, leaving 14 bases not matched to a gene. Germline V gene sequence: CDR1 LGHNA, CDR2 YSLEER. The CDR3 consists of 20 residues. The CDR3 here is CASSQQTFPGTSGTYNEQFF. In DNA form, the CDR3 reads TGCGCCAGCAGCCAACAAACATTCCCCGGGACTAGCGGGACTTACAATGAGCAGTTCTTC.

This clone was picked up a small number of times. V is TRBV4-3 and J is TRBJ2-7, with a tentative D call TRBD1 (5 bases). The V end was cut by 0 bases, the J end by 7 bases, with 10 bases between. CDR1 and CDR2 (germline): LGHNA, YSLEER. The CDR3 runs to 13 residues. CDR3 bases: TGCGCCAGCAGCCAAGAATGGGGCCAAGAGCAGTACTTC. The encoded protein is CASSQEWGQEQYF.

As for this clone: Other nucleotide sequences from this sample produce the same CDR3. J is TRBJ1-1 and V is TRBV18; D might be TRBD1 (6 bases). V lost 0 bases, J lost 1 base, and 9 bases lay in between. The CDR3 runs to 15 residues. Germline loops: CDR1 KGHSH, CDR2 LQKENI. The CDR3 protein is CASSPPGAGNTEAFF. CDR3 nucleotide sequence: TGTGCCAGCTCACCACCGGGGGCGGGGAACACTGAAGCTTTCTTT.

The rearrangement links TRBV6-1 to TRBJ1-2; TRBD1 might be the D (5 bases). The V end lost 4 bases, the J end lost 7 bases, and 16 bases lay between the germline ends. This CDR3 contains 14 residues. Germline V gene lookup returns CDR1 MNHNS and CDR2 SASEGT. CDR3 nucleotide sequence: TGTGCCAGCAGTGCACAACAGGATTTAAGTGGCTACACCTTC. Its protein product is CASSAQQDLSGYTF.

The table lists this clone with a count of one. V and J are TRBV10-2 and TRBJ2-3, with 8 bases identical to TRBD2. The V gene end was trimmed by 0 bases and the J gene end by 5 bases; junction bases not matched to a gene: 10. Germline CDR1 and CDR2: WSHSY and SAAADI. The CDR3 extends over 17 amino acids. Written as DNA, the CDR3 is TGCGCCAGCAGTGAGTCTTCTAGCGGGCTTGGAGGAGATACGCAGTATTTT. Translation gives CASSESSSGLGGDTQYF.

Worth noting for this clone: This specimen includes other DNA sequences encoding the same CDR3. The chain has TRBV7-9 and TRBJ1-1, with TRBD1 matching 8 bases. With V trimmed by 5 bases and J by 4 bases, 3 bases remained unmatched. The V gene's germline CDR1 is SEHNR and CDR2 FQNEAQ (reference sequence). This CDR3 has 13 residues. CDR3 loop: CASSGQGGTEAFF. The CDR3 DNA reads TGTGCCAGCAGCGGACAGGGTGGCACTGAAGCTTTCTTT.

This chain uses TRBV7-3 with TRBJ2-7, with 9 bases that match TRBD1. The CDR3 totals 16 residues. J gave up 0 bases and V 2 bases, and 5 bases lay outside the gene matches. Germline V lookup: CDR1 SGHTA, CDR2 FQGTGA. This chain's CDR3 is CASSLGTGSASYEQYF. The CDR3 DNA follows: TGTGCCAGCAGCTTAGGGACAGGGAGCGCCTCCTACGAGCAGTACTTC.

The rearrangement uses TRBV27 and TRBJ2-3; D gene uncertain. Germline V gene data show CDR1 as MNHEY and CDR2 as SMNVEV (reference sequence). This CDR3 comprises 15 residues. The ends were cut back, 2 bases at V and 0 bases at J, with 9 bases in the middle. The DNA of the CDR3 is TGTGCCAGCAGTTTACACACACAAAGCACAGATACGCAGTATTTT. Translation: CASSLHTQSTDTQYF.

The CDR3 coding sequence is TGTGCCAGCAGCTTGGAGCACGTAAATTCACCCCTCCACTTT. This gives the protein CASSLEHVNSPLHF. V gene TRBV5-4 combines with J gene TRBJ1-6; D call uncertain. V shed 0 bases and J shed 7 bases, with 8 bases lying between them. Germline V CDR1 and CDR2: SGHNT, YYREEE (reference sequence). This CDR3 is built from 14 residues. The full variable domain, in which reference TRBV5-4 and TRBJ1-6 provide the parts outside the CDR3, is ETGVTQSPTHLIKTRGQQVTLRCSSQSGHNTVSWYQQALGQGPQFIFQYYREEENGRGNFPPRFSGLQFPNYSSELNVNALELDDSALYLCASSLEHVNSPLHFGNGTRLTVT.

Comment on this clone: Other DNA sequences in this specimen translate into the identical CDR3. The chain employs TRBV6-5 and TRBJ2-2, with 10 positions matching TRBD1. With V trimmed by 4 bases and J by 3 bases, 2 bases remained unmatched. Germline V lookup: CDR1 MNHEY, CDR2 SVGAGI. The CDR3 loop spans 15 amino acids. As DNA, the CDR3 is TGTGCCAGCAGTTCCGGACAGGGGGACACCGGGGAGCTGTTTTTT. Protein product: CASSSGQGDTGELFF.

V usage is TRBV27 and J usage is TRBJ1-6; the D is unclear. Germline CDR1 reads MNHEY; CDR2 reads SMNVEV (reference sequence). The CDR3 consists of 15 residues. The V end was cut by 5 bases, the J end by 5 bases, with 13 bases between. CDR3 bases: TGTGCCAGCAGTCCCAGAGACGCGAATAATTCACCCCTCCACTTT. It codes for CASSPRDANNSPLHF.

The gene calls are TRBV5-1 and TRBJ2-5; possibly TRBD1 for D (6 bases). Trimming took off 5 bases at V and 0 bases at J, with 11 bases between the two ends. The germline CDR1 and CDR2 sequences are SGHRS and YFSETQ. The CDR3 spans 14 residues. The CDR3 coding sequence is TGCGCCAGCAGGCCGACAGGTTACCAAGAGACCCAGTACTTC. Its translation is CASRPTGYQETQYF.